These 18 T cell receptor beta chains originate from one sample sequenced in a study of shared clonotypes between healthy human individuals. Clones were read by immunoSEQ multiplex PCR, and TCRdb kept only the in-frame ones, dropping some. Among more than 2,000,000 clones listed, approximately 95% were seen once. The source material was naive CD4+ T cells from PBMCs. Subset denoted: CD45RA+ positively selected. The receptors derive from a man between 18 and 35 years old in good health. Some clones in this sample may be carry-over from other donors' samples.

The J gene is TRBJ2-7, the V gene TRBV7-6, with TRBD2 matching over 8 bases. J was trimmed by 4 bases and V by 5 bases; bases with no gene match: 16. In germline, CDR1 is SGHVS, CDR2 FNYEAQ. CDR3 length equals 17 residues. The CDR3 sequence: CASSTREGGRGTYEQYF. Here the CDR3 DNA reads TGTGCCAGCAGCACTCGGGAGGGGGGGCGTGGAACTTACGAGCAGTACTTC.

The rearrangement links TRBV5-1 to TRBJ2-5; tentatively, D is TRBD2 (6 bases). Germline V CDR1 and CDR2: SGHRS, YFSETQ. The CDR3 covers 15 residues. With 3 bases removed from V and 3 bases from J, the gap between germline ends came to 15 bases. CDR3 sequence reads: CASSSGSTGEETQYF. The CDR3 nucleotides are TGCGCCAGCAGCTCAGGCTCTACGGGAGAAGAGACCCAGTACTTC.

The V and J genes are TRBV7-2 and TRBJ1-5; the D gene is possibly TRBD1 (6 bases). The V and J ends lost 5 bases and 5 bases respectively, with 10 bases between them. CDR1 is SGHTA, CDR2 FQGNSA, per germline. The CDR3 consists of 13 residues. The CDR3 loop reads CASSQGQYQPQHF. In DNA form, the CDR3 reads TGTGCCAGCAGCCAGGGACAATATCAGCCCCAGCATTTT.

The chain has TRBV6-1 and TRBJ1-1; possibly TRBD1 for D (5 bases). Germline V gives CDR1 MNHNS, CDR2 SASEGT. The V and J ends lost 11 bases and 8 bases respectively, with 21 bases between them. The CDR3 runs 13 residues. CDR3 sequence: CAGSGRVRGEAFF. CDR3 sequence (DNA): TGTGCCGGTAGCGGTAGGGTAAGGGGAGAAGCTTTCTTT.

Turning to this clone: Other DNA sequences of this sample code for an identical CDR3. V usage is TRBV5-1 and J usage is TRBJ2-7, with D uncertain. The V gene lost 0 bases and the J gene lost 1 base, with 8 bases spanning the gap. Germline assignment: CDR1 SGHRS and CDR2 YFSETQ. This CDR3 comprises 14 residues. The CDR3 protein is CASSLDGRSYEQYF. In DNA form, the CDR3 reads TGCGCCAGCAGCTTGGATGGCAGATCCTACGAGCAGTACTTC.

This chain links TRBV6-1 with TRBJ2-3, with TRBD1 matching 8 bases. This CDR3 spans 14 amino acids. V shed 4 bases and J 4 bases; nucleotides not matched to a gene: 4. Germline lookup yields CDR1 MNHNS and CDR2 SASEGT. The CDR3 loop is CASSVSGGPDTQYF. As DNA, the CDR3 is TGTGCCAGCAGTGTGTCAGGGGGCCCAGATACGCAGTATTTT.

The V call is TRBV4-2, the J call TRBJ2-6, with D unresolved. Germline CDR1 reads LGHNA; CDR2 reads YNFKEQ. The CDR3 consists of 17 residues. V lost 4 bases, J lost 0 bases, and 13 bases lay in between. The CDR3 DNA sequence: TGTGCCAGCAGCCTCACTGCCGCGAACTCTGGGGCCAACGTCCTGACTTTC. It is translated as CASSLTAANSGANVLTF.

This rearrangement joins TRBV5-1 to TRBJ2-1; 10 bases line up with TRBD2. V lost 4 bases to trimming and J lost 7 bases; unmatched junction nucleotides: 8. The CDR3 has 15 amino acids. Looked up from germline, CDR1 is SGHRS and CDR2 is YFSETQ. In DNA, the CDR3 is TGCGCCAGCAGCCCGCTAGCGGGAGAAGGAAATGAGCAGTTCTTC. Amino acids: CASSPLAGEGNEQFF.

This chain connects TRBV11-3 to TRBJ2-1; 9 nucleotides align to TRBD1. The CDR3 covers 14 residues. Germline values: CDR1 SGHNT, CDR2 YENEEA. The V gene end was trimmed by 3 bases and the J gene end by 6 bases; junction bases not matched to a gene: 3. For the CDR3, the DNA is TGTGCCAGCAGCTTCCGGGACAGGGTCAATGAGCAGTTCTTC. This gives the protein CASSFRDRVNEQFF.

The V and J genes are TRBV6-4 and TRBJ2-7; D unresolved. Germline V gives CDR1 MRHNA, CDR2 SNTAGT. The CDR3 length is 15 residues. V was cut by 6 bases and J by 1 base, with 16 bases left in between. CDR3 bases: TGTGCCAGCAGCCCGAGCGCCCGCGGTTCCTACGAGCAGTACTTC. Translated, it gives CASSPSARGSYEQYF.

The chain is built from TRBV27 and TRBJ2-7; tentatively, D is TRBD1 (7 bases). This CDR3 contains 16 residues. Germline V CDR1 and CDR2: MNHEY, SMNVEV (reference sequence). Trimming removed 5 bases at V and 3 bases at J, with 20 bases between. The CDR3 nucleotides read TGTGCCAGCAGTCCCCTCCCGACAGGGACTCTCTACGAGCAGTACTTC. Protein sequence: CASSPLPTGTLYEQYF.

The CDR3 protein is CASSWTSTGNTEAFF. The CDR3 DNA sequence: TGTGCCAGCAGCTGGACCTCGACAGGGAACACTGAAGCTTTCTTT. The gene calls are TRBV7-8 and TRBJ1-1; D is possibly TRBD1 (6 bases). Germline-derived CDR1 and CDR2 are SGHVS and FQNEAQ. This CDR3 has 15 amino acids. V lost 4 bases and J lost 1, with 13 bases in between.

CDR3 in amino acids: CASSSPEGGADYGYTF. CDR3 coding DNA: TGTGCCAGCAGTTCCCCCGAGGGGGGCGCGGACTATGGCTACACCTTC. This chain uses TRBV6-5 with TRBJ1-2, with D possibly matching TRBD1 (6 bases). Deletions cut 4 bases from V and 3 bases from J, with 18 bases between. Per the germline V gene, CDR1 is MNHEY and CDR2 is SVGAGI. The CDR3 loop spans 16 amino acids.

The V call is TRBV7-9, the J call TRBJ2-1, with 12 nucleotides matching TRBD2. This CDR3 has 16 amino acids. Germline CDR1 and CDR2: SEHNR and FQNEAQ (reference sequence). V lost 4 bases, J lost 8 bases, and 9 bases stayed unmatched. DNA for the CDR3: TGTGCCAGCAGCTCAGTACTAGCGGGAGGTAAAGATGAGCAGTTCTTC. Its translation is CASSSVLAGGKDEQFF.

V gene TRBV7-9 combines with J gene TRBJ1-3; D is unresolved. This CDR3 region has 17 residues. Per the germline V gene, CDR1 is SEHNR and CDR2 is FQNEAQ (reference sequence). V lost 3 bases and J lost 3, with 18 bases in between. As DNA, the CDR3 is TGTGCCAGCAGCTTCGGTCTGGACGGAGTCTTTGGAAACACCATATATTTT. Amino acids: CASSFGLDGVFGNTIYF.

CDR3 bases: TGCGCCAGCAGCTTGGAGGCGGGAGGGCCGGGCGAGCAGTACTTC. Protein product: CASSLEAGGPGEQYF. The chain recombines TRBV5-1 with TRBJ2-7; 9 nucleotides match TRBD2. This CDR3 has 15 amino acids. Germline loops: CDR1 SGHRS, CDR2 YFSETQ. The J segment lost 6 bases and the V segment lost 0 bases, leaving 7 bases of the junction unmatched.

In this sample, this clone turned up once. V gene TRBV5-1 combines with J gene TRBJ2-6; D is unclear. The germline CDR1 and CDR2 sequences are SGHRS and YFSETQ. Trimming cost V 7 bases and J 0 bases, with 14 bases left between them. The CDR3 spans 16 residues. CDR3 in DNA: TGCGCCAGCCGTTTTATAGCTGACTCTGGGGCCAACGTCCTGACTTTC. It specifies CASRFIADSGANVLTF.

This clone was seen a handful of times. This sequence joins TRBV5-1 and TRBJ1-1; D remains unclear. Trimming removed 4 bases at V and 3 bases at J, with 13 bases between. The CDR3 spans 14 residues. Germline-derived CDR1 and CDR2 are SGHRS and YFSETQ. This CDR3 reads CASSLTSRDTEAFF. The CDR3 nucleotides are TGCGCCAGCAGCCTCACTTCAAGGGACACTGAAGCTTTCTTT.